The 27 T cell receptor beta chains reported below all come from one sample, sequenced in a study of post-analysis software for immune sequencing data. Findings and caveats of the study: TRBV segments more frequent in patients than in controls numbered several and included TRBV5-6, TRBV5-1 and TRBV20-1.

For these TCRs, the target antigens are not known. Researchers reported that TCR beta cDNA libraries carried unique molecular identifiers. TCRdb reprocessed the PCR reads via MiXCR and lists one record per CDR3 protein. The repertoire holds under 900,000 distinct CDR3 sequences, with approximately 53% as singletons. The sample comprised blood. The source is a girl aged 5-17 years with multiple sclerosis.

CDR3 amino acids: CASSLLQNEAFF. The CDR3 DNA reads TGTGCCAGCAGTTTGCTACAGAATGAAGCTTTCTTT. The chain joins TRBV28 to TRBJ1-1, with unresolved D. V was shortened by 3 bases and J by 7 bases, with 9 bases between the two germline ends. This CDR3 is built from 12 residues. Germline values: CDR1 MDHEN, CDR2 SYDVKM.

The chain uses TRBV7-9 and TRBJ2-7; the D gene is possibly TRBD2 (5 bases). The CDR3 is 14 residues long. Germline loops: CDR1 SEHNR, CDR2 FQNEAQ (reference sequence). V was trimmed by 2 bases and J by 5 bases, leaving 13 bases between them. The CDR3: CASSLNGISHEQYF. For the CDR3, the DNA is TGTGCCAGCAGCTTAAACGGGATTAGCCACGAGCAGTACTTC.

The CDR3 loop is CASSGTEGSYEQYF. DNA of the CDR3: TGTGCCAGCAGTGGGACAGAAGGGAGCTACGAGCAGTACTTC. The V and J genes are TRBV25-1 and TRBJ2-4; TRBD1 is a possible D gene (6 bases). TRBJ2-7 explains the end of the DNA better; the J call may be wrong. The CDR3 contains 14 residues. Germline V gene sequence: CDR1 MGHDK, CDR2 SYGVNS.

CDR3: CASSSGGAKNIQYF. The CDR3 DNA follows: TGCGCCAGCAGCTCGGGCGGGGCCAAAAACATTCAGTACTTC. This sequence joins TRBV5-1 and TRBJ2-4; D may be TRBD2 (5 bases). The CDR3 totals 14 residues. The germline V gene has CDR1 SGHRS and CDR2 YFSETQ. With 3 bases removed from V and 1 base from J, the gap between germline ends came to 8 bases.

This clonotype was seen ten or more times. The chain couples TRBV20-1 to TRBJ2-5, with TRBD2 matching over 7 bases. The ends lost 0 bases at V and 5 bases at J; junction bases unmatched: 6. Germline V gene lookup returns CDR1 DFQATT and CDR2 SNEGSKA (reference sequence). The CDR3 spans 14 residues. The CDR3 DNA reads TGCAGTGCTAGAGATGGGGCGGGAGTTGAGACCCAGTACTTC. Encoded protein: CSARDGAGVETQYF.

This clonotype was detected only a few times. The rearrangement joins TRBV14 to TRBJ2-3; weak D call: TRBD2 (6 bases). Germline V gene data show CDR1 as SGHDN and CDR2 as FVKESK. This CDR3 contains 14 residues. V lost 4 bases and J lost 12, with 20 bases in between. CDR3 DNA sequence: TGTGCCAGCAGCCGACGGGACTGGCAAGAGACCCAGTATTTT. Translating gives CASSRRDWQETQYF.

This chain connects TRBV20-1 to TRBJ2-1; 10 bases agree with TRBD2. The germline V gene has CDR1 DFQATT and CDR2 SNEGSKA (reference sequence). V lost 1 base to trimming and J lost 7 bases; unmatched junction nucleotides: 10. The CDR3 runs 16 residues. As DNA, the CDR3 is TGCAGTGCTAGAGTAAACCCAGCGGGGGGGCCTAATGAGCAGTTCTTC. Protein: CSARVNPAGGPNEQFF.

This clonotype has just a few counts. J is TRBJ2-5 and V is TRBV9, with a weak D call TRBD2 (6 bases). Between the trimmed V and J ends, which lost 6 bases and 4 bases, there was a span of 16 bases. Germline assignment: CDR1 SGDLS and CDR2 YYNGEE. The CDR3 loop spans 14 amino acids. The CDR3 loop is CASNRRGNSETQYF. The CDR3 DNA reads TGTGCCAGCAATCGGCGGGGAAACTCAGAGACCCAGTACTTC.

V gene TRBV6-1 combines with J gene TRBJ1-2; TRBD1 matches at 12 bases. Losses at the gene ends were 6 bases for V and 3 bases for J; bases not matched to a gene: 11. The CDR3 totals 17 residues. In germline, CDR1 is MNHNS, CDR2 SASEGT. The CDR3 loop is CASRDRDRGLVYYGYTF. In nucleotides, the CDR3 is TGTGCCAGCAGAGACCGGGACAGGGGGCTTGTTTACTATGGCTACACCTTC.

This clonotype was found a few times. CDR3 sequence: CASSSDHPGSEQYF. The CDR3 DNA reads as TGTGCCAGCAGTTCCGACCATCCCGGGTCCGAACAGTACTTC. The chain links TRBV12-3 or TRBV12-4 to TRBJ2-4, with no clear D. V dropped 4 bases and J dropped 13 bases, with 20 bases sitting between them. The CDR3 is made up of 14 amino acids.

The chain carries TRBV18 and TRBJ2-1; no definite D call. Germline V gene data show CDR1 as KGHSH and CDR2 as LQKENI. Trimming left V 2 bases short and J 10 bases short, with 6 bases between. The CDR3 is made up of 11 amino acids. CDR3 in amino acids: CASSPRREQFF. In DNA form, the CDR3 reads TGTGCCAGCTCACCAAGGCGGGAGCAGTTCTTC. Using reference TRBV18 and TRBJ2-1 for the parts outside the CDR3, the full variable domain is NAGVMQNPRHLVRRRGQEARLRCSPMKGHSHVYWYRQLPEEGLKFMVYLQKENIIDESGMPKERFSAEFPKEGPSILRIQQVVRGDSAAYFCASSPRREQFFGPGTRLTVL.

This clonotype was recorded a few times. The J gene is TRBJ2-5, the V gene TRBV9; 8 nucleotides agree with TRBD2. The CDR3 contains 16 residues. CDR1 is SGDLS and CDR2 is YYNGEE in the germline V gene. V dropped 0 bases and J dropped 7; count of bases not matched to a gene: 11. The CDR3 loop is CASSVVGGAGEVTQYF. For the CDR3, the DNA is TGTGCCAGCAGCGTAGTCGGGGGGGCCGGGGAGGTGACCCAGTACTTC.

The chain couples TRBV21-1 to TRBJ2-3; TRBD2, the D gene given by the table, was not confirmed from the DNA. TRBV21-1 is annotated as a pseudogene. The CDR3 loop spans 15 amino acids. CDR3 in amino acids: CASSKARAEADTQYF. The CDR3 DNA sequence: TGTGCCAGCAGCAAAGCGCGAGCGGAGGCAGATACGCAGTATTTT.

The chain combines TRBV29-1 with TRBJ2-4, with 15 bases identical to TRBD2. With V trimmed by 4 bases and J by 1 base, 5 bases remained unmatched. The CDR3 is made up of 17 amino acids. The V gene's germline CDR1 is SQVTM and CDR2 ANQGSEA. CDR3 coding DNA: TGCAGCGTTGTACGGACTAGCGGGGGGGCCGCCAAAAACATTCAGTACTTC. Translation gives CSVVRTSGGAAKNIQYF.

This clonotype showed up just a few times. J is TRBJ2-6 and V is TRBV4-1; 9 bases align to TRBD1. Per the germline V gene, CDR1 is MGHRA and CDR2 is YSYEKL. The CDR3 is 20 amino acids. V lost 2 bases and J lost 1; bases outside the gene matches: 12. The CDR3 region has the DNA TGCGCCAGCAGCCAAAGAGCTCCGGACAGGGGCGAATCTGGGGCCAACGTCCTGACTTTC. It translates to CASSQRAPDRGESGANVLTF.

With respect to this clonotype: A read error may account for a junction end that differs from germline. The chain links TRBV5-1 to TRBJ2-7; 12 positions agree with TRBD1. Germline lookup yields CDR1 SGHRS and CDR2 YFSETQ. The CDR3 spans 14 residues. In DNA form, the CDR3 reads TGCGTCAGCAGCCCCGGGACAGGGGGCCTCGAGCAGTACTTC. It translates to CVSSPGTGGLEQYF.

V is TRBV29-1 and J is TRBJ2-7; TRBD2 matches 10 bases. The V segment lost 4 bases and the J segment 5 bases; nucleotides outside the gene matches: 5. Germline V gene sequence: CDR1 SQVTM, CDR2 ANQGSEA. The CDR3 length is 13 residues. The CDR3 reads CSVAASGGNEQYF. For the CDR3, the DNA is TGCAGCGTTGCGGCTAGCGGGGGCAACGAGCAGTACTTC.

This chain joins TRBV7-6 and TRBJ1-3, with D possibly being TRBD1 (6 bases). The V gene's germline CDR1 is SGHVS and CDR2 FNYEAQ. This CDR3 region has 15 residues. Between the trimmed V and J ends, which lost 1 base and 4 bases, there was a span of 11 bases. Here the CDR3 reads CASSLDVGAGNTIYF. CDR3 nucleotides: TGTGCCAGCAGCTTAGACGTGGGGGCCGGAAACACCATATATTTT.

V usage is TRBV10-2 and J usage is TRBJ1-1; D may be TRBD1 (5 bases). The CDR3 is 16 amino acids. Per the germline V gene, CDR1 is WSHSY and CDR2 is SAAADI. The ends were cut back, 2 bases at V and 4 bases at J, with 17 bases in the middle. As DNA, the CDR3 is TGCGCCAGCAGTGAGCCGGGACTCCGGTTGGGCACTGAAGCTTTCTTT. Translation: CASSEPGLRLGTEAFF.

This clonotype turned up a few times. The CDR3 region is CASSYPGTGGGEQFF. The CDR3 coding sequence is TGTGCCAGCAGTTACCCGGGGACAGGGGGCGGTGAGCAGTTCTTC. The gene calls are TRBV27 and TRBJ2-1; 12 bases align to TRBD1. CDR3 length: 15 amino acids. The V segment lost 4 bases and the J segment 9 bases; nucleotides outside the gene matches: 7. Looked up from germline, CDR1 is MNHEY and CDR2 is SMNVEV (reference sequence).

The genes are TRBV20-1 and TRBJ1-2; D gene unclear. The CDR3 is made up of 14 amino acids. CDR1 is DFQATT and CDR2 is SNEGSKA in the germline V gene (reference sequence). V was clipped by 0 bases and J by 2 bases, with 10 bases between them. The CDR3 is CSARDSRFNYGYTF. The CDR3 DNA reads as TGCAGTGCTAGAGATAGCAGGTTCAACTATGGCTACACCTTC.

A note on this clonotype: The junction differs from germline at one of its ends, possibly a read error. The rearrangement links TRBV5-1 to TRBJ1-1; D call uncertain. The CDR3 totals 14 residues. The germline CDR1 and CDR2 sequences are SGHRS and YFSETQ. CDR3: CASTEIPGDTGAFF. CDR3 coding DNA: TGCGCCAGCACCGAGATTCCAGGAGACACTGGAGCTTTCTTT.

This clonotype came up once. The chain joins TRBV12-5 to TRBJ2-7; 8 bases are a match to TRBD1. This CDR3 comprises 14 residues. Germline V gene lookup returns CDR1 LGHNT and CDR2 FRNRAP. The V gene end was trimmed by 4 bases and the J gene end by 7 bases; junction bases not matched to a gene: 9. The CDR3 DNA reads as TGTGCTAGTGGTTCGCCTGGACAGGGTATTGAGCAGTACTTC. This sequence encodes CASGSPGQGIEQYF.

The sample holds a few counts of this clonotype. The chain employs TRBV20-1 and TRBJ2-5; TRBD2 aligns across 10 bases. The CDR3 is made up of 15 amino acids. The junction had 8 bases not matched to a gene; V was cut back by 2 bases and J by 5 bases. In germline, CDR1 is DFQATT, CDR2 SNEGSKA (reference sequence). The DNA of the CDR3 is TGCAGTGCTAGAAGAGCGGGGGGGCTTGAGGAGACCCAGTACTTC. Protein: CSARRAGGLEETQYF.

This chain uses TRBV5-6 with TRBJ2-5; 9 bases map to TRBD2. CDR1 is SGHDT and CDR2 is YYEEEE in the germline V gene. V was clipped by 2 bases and J by 4 bases; unmatched bases: 6. The CDR3 covers 15 residues. Written as DNA, the CDR3 is TGTGCCAGCAGCTTCGGTGCAGCGGGAGGAGAGACCCAGTACTTC. It translates to CASSFGAAGGETQYF. The variable domain in full, with the rest retrieved from reference TRBV5-6 and TRBJ2-5, is DAGVTQSPTHLIKTRGQQVTLRCSPKSGHDTVSWYQQALGQGPQFIFQYYEEEERQRGNFPDRFSGHQFPNYSSELNVNALLLGDSALYLCASSFGAAGGETQYFGPGTRLLVL.

The chain links TRBV28 to TRBJ1-1; 7 bases align to TRBD1. The ends lost 5 bases at V and 5 bases at J; junction bases unmatched: 5. The germline gives CDR1 MDHEN, CDR2 SYDVKM. CDR3 size: 13 residues. CDR3 DNA sequence: TGTGCCAGCAGTCAGGGGGAACTAACTGAAGCTTTCTTT. As protein: CASSQGELTEAFF. The complete variable domain, with remaining parts taken from reference TRBV28 and TRBJ1-1, reads DVKVTQSSRYLVKRTGEKVFLECVQDMDHENMFWYRQDPGLGLRLIYFSYDVKMKEKGDIPEGYSVSREKKERFSLILESASTNQTSMYLCASSQGELTEAFFGQGTRLTVV.

The chain uses TRBV4-1 and TRBJ2-7; possibly TRBD1 or TRBD2 for D (5 bases each). The V gene lost 0 bases and the J gene lost 4 bases, with 10 bases spanning the gap. The CDR3 has 14 amino acids. Looked up from germline, CDR1 is MGHRA and CDR2 is YSYEKL. The CDR3 loop is CASSQDGTPYEQYF. In DNA, the CDR3 is TGCGCCAGCAGCCAAGACGGGACCCCGTACGAGCAGTACTTC.